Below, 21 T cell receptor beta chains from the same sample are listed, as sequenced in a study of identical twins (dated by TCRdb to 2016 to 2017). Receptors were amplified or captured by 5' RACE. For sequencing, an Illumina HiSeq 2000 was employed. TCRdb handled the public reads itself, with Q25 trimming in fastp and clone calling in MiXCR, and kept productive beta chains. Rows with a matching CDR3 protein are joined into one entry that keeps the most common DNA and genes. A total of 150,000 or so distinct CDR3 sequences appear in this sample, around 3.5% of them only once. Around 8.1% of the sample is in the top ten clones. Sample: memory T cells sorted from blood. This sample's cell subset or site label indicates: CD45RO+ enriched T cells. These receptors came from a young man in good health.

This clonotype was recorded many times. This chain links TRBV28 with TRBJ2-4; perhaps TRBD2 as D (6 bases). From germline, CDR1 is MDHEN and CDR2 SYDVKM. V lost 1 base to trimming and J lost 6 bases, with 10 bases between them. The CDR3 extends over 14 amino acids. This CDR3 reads CASSLSGGRNIQYF. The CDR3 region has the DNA TGTGCCAGCAGTTTATCCGGGGGTAGAAACATTCAGTACTTC. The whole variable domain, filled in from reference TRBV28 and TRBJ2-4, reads DVKVTQSSRYLVKRTGEKVFLECVQDMDHENMFWYRQDPGLGLRLIYFSYDVKMKEKGDIPEGYSVSREKKERFSLILESASTNQTSMYLCASSLSGGRNIQYFGAGTRLSVL.

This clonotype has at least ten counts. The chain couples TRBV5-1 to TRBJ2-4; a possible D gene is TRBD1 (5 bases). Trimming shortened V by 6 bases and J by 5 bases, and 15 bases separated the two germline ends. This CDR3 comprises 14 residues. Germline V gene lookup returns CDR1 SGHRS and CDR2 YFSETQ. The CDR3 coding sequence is TGCGCCAGCACCCAGGGCCAGGGTCAAAACATTCAGTACTTC. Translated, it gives CASTQGQGQNIQYF.

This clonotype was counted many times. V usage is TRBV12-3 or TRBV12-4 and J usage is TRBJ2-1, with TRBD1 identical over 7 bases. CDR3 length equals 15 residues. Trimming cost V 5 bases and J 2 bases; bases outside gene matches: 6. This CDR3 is CASSVADRPYNEQFF. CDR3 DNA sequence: TGTGCCAGCAGTGTGGCGGACAGGCCCTACAATGAGCAGTTCTTC.

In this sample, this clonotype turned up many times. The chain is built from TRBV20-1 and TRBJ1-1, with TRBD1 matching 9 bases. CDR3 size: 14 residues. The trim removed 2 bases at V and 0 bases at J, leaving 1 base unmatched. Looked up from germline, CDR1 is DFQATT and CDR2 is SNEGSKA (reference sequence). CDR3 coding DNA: TGCAGTGCTAGACGGACAGGGGTGAACACTGAAGCTTTCTTT. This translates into CSARRTGVNTEAFF.

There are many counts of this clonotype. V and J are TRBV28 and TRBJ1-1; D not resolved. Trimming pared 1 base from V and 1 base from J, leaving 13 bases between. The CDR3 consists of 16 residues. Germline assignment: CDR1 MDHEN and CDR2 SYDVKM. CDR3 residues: CASSLSPGVRNTEAFF. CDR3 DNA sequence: TGTGCCAGCAGTTTATCCCCGGGAGTCCGGAACACTGAAGCTTTCTTT. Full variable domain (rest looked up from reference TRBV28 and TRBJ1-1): DVKVTQSSRYLVKRTGEKVFLECVQDMDHENMFWYRQDPGLGLRLIYFSYDVKMKEKGDIPEGYSVSREKKERFSLILESASTNQTSMYLCASSLSPGVRNTEAFFGQGTRLTVV.

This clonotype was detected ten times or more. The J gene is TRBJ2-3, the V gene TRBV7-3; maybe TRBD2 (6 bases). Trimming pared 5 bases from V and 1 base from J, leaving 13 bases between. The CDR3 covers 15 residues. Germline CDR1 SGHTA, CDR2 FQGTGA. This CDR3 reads CASSPTGSRTDTQYF. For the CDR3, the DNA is TGTGCCAGCAGCCCAACCGGGAGCCGCACAGATACGCAGTATTTT.

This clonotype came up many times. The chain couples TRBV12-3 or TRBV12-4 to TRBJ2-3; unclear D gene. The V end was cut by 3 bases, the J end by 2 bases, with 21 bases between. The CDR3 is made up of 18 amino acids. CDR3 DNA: TGTGCCAGCAGTTTCCCCCCTCTTAGCAGCAAATACACAGATACGCAGTATTTT. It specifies CASSFPPLSSKYTDTQYF.

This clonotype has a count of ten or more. Here the CDR3 DNA reads TGTGCCAGCAGTGATGGGGACTACCCGAAGTATTTT. Protein product: CASSDGDYPKYF. This chain uses TRBV6-4 with TRBJ2-3, with 7 bases matching TRBD2. The CDR3 extends over 12 amino acids. The germline CDR1 and CDR2 sequences are MRHNA and SNTAGT. Trimming at V came to 3 bases and at J to 13 bases, leaving 7 bases not matched to a gene.

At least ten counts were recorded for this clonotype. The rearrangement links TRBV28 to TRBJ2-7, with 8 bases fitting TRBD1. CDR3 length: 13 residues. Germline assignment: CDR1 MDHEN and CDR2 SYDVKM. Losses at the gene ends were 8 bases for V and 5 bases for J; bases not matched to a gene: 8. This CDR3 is CASRGQGRNEQYF. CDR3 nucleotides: TGTGCCAGCCGAGGACAGGGAAGGAACGAGCAGTACTTC.

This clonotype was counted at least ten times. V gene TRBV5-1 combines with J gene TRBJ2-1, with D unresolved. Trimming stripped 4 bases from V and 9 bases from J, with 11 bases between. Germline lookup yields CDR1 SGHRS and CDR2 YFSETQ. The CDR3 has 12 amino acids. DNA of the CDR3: TGCGCCAGCAGCCTAGGGTTCGGTGAGCAGTTCTTC. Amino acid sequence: CASSLGFGEQFF.

CDR3 sequence reads: CASSMGQTLNEKLFF. CDR3 in DNA: TGTGCCAGCAGTATGGGACAGACCCTAAATGAAAAACTGTTTTTT. The chain combines TRBV12-3 or TRBV12-4 with TRBJ1-4; the match to TRBD1 covers 7 bases. The V segment lost 5 bases and the J segment 5 bases; nucleotides outside the gene matches: 8. The CDR3 runs to 15 residues.

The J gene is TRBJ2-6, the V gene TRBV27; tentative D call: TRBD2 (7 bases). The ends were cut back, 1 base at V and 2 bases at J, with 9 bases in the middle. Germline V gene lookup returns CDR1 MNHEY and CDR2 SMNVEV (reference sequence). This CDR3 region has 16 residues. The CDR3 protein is CASSLWGGPGANVLTF. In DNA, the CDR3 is TGTGCCAGCAGTTTATGGGGGGGGCCTGGGGCCAACGTCCTGACTTTC.

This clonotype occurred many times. As DNA, the CDR3 is TGCAGTGCTTTAACAGAGTACGAGCAGTACTTC. Protein product: CSALTEYEQYF. The chain uses TRBV20-1 and TRBJ2-7; unclear D gene. From germline, CDR1 is DFQATT and CDR2 SNEGSKA (reference sequence). The CDR3 length is 11 residues. V lost 5 bases to trimming and J lost 4 bases, with 9 bases between them.

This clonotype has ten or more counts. Here the CDR3 reads CASSPIRRNTEAFF. CDR3 DNA: TGTGCCAGCAGTCCCATCAGGAGGAACACTGAAGCTTTCTTT. This chain joins TRBV7-8 and TRBJ1-1, with D unresolved. The CDR3 totals 14 residues. V dropped 6 bases and J dropped 1 base, with 12 bases sitting between them. From germline, CDR1 is SGHVS and CDR2 FQNEAQ.

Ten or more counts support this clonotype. CDR3 DNA: TGCAGCGGTGGGTTTTTCACCGGGGAGCTGTTTTTT. It is translated as CSGGFFTGELFF. The chain carries TRBV29-1 and TRBJ2-2; D remains ambiguous. There are 12 residues in the CDR3. Germline CDR1 SQVTM, CDR2 ANQGSEA. The V end was cut by 7 bases, the J end by 4 bases, with 10 bases between.

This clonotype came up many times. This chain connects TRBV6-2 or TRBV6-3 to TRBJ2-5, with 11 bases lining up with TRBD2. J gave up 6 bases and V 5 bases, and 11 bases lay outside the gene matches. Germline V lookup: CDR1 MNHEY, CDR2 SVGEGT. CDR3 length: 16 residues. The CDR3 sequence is CASSDPLAGVSQTQYF. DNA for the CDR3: TGTGCCAGCAGTGACCCACTAGCGGGAGTCTCGCAGACCCAGTACTTC.

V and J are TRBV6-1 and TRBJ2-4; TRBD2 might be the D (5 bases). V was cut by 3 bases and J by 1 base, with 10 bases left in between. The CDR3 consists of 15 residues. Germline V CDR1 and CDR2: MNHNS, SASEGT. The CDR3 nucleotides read TGTGCCAGCAGTGACGGGATTTTGGCCAAAAACATTCAGTACTTC. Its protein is CASSDGILAKNIQYF.

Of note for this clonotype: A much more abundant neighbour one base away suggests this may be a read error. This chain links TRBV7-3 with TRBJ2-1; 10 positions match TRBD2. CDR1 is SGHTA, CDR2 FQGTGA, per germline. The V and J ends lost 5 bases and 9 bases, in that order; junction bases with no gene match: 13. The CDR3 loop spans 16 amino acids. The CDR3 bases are TGTGCCAGCAGCCAGGCTGGTAGCGGGAGGACAAGTGAGCAGTTCTTC. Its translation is CASSQAGSGRTSEQFF.

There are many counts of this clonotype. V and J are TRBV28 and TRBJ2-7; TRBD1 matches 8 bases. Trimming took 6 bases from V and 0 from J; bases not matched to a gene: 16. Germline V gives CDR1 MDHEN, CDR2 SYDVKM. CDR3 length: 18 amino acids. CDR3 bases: TGTGCCAGCAGAGCACCGGGACAGGCCTCCCTTAGCTCCTACGAGCAGTACTTC. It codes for CASRAPGQASLSSYEQYF.

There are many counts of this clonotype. The CDR3 DNA reads as TGTGCCAGCAGTGGACAGGGGTTGACAGATACGCAGTATTTT. Translation: CASSGQGLTDTQYF. The chain uses TRBV12-3 or TRBV12-4 and TRBJ2-3; 9 bases match TRBD1. The junction had 3 bases not matched to a gene; V was cut back by 5 bases and J by 3 bases. The CDR3 length is 14 residues.

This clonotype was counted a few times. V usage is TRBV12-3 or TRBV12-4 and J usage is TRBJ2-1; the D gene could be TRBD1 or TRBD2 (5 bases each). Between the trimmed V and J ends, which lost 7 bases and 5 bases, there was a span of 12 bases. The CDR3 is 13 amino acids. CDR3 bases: TGTGCCAGCACCGAGGGGAATAACAATGAGCAGTTCTTC. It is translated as CASTEGNNNEQFF.